This T cell receptor (beta chain) is from a study of shared clonotypes between healthy human individuals. Measured with immunoSEQ multiplex PCR; TCRdb has only the in-frame clones, and not every one. The sample holds about 640,000 clones, 72% seen once. The CDR3 length is 16 residues. Germline V CDR1 and CDR2: LNHDA, SQIVND (reference sequence). V lost 0 bases and J lost 1; bases outside the gene matches: 2. This chain uses TRBV19 with TRBJ2-2, with TRBD1 identical over 7 bases. The receptor's source is a woman in her 30s in good health. Sequenced input: memory CD4+ T cells sorted from blood. Noted subset: CD45RA-negative fraction. The CDR3 nucleotides are TGTGCCAGTAGTATAGACTACAGGGGGAACACCGGGGAGCTGTTTTTT. This gives the protein CASSIDYRGNTGELFF.